The 3 T cell receptor beta chains presented below share a single source sample, sequenced in a study of technical replicates of blood from several donors. Measured with immunoSEQ multiplex PCR; TCRdb has only the in-frame clones, and not every one. This sample has more than 55,000 clones; around nine tenths occur once, and the top ten carry roughly 0.37%. Sequenced sample: T cells isolated from PBMCs. The receptor set was obtained from a human donor in good health.

The CDR3 reads CASSPDRVQTGELFF. CDR3 nucleotide sequence: TGTGCCAGCAGTCCGGACAGGGTACAGACCGGGGAGCTGTTTTTT. The V call is TRBV7-3, the J call TRBJ2-2; 8 bases map to TRBD1. Germline values: CDR1 SGHTA, CDR2 FQGTGA. The CDR3 spans 15 residues. Trimming took 6 bases from V and 5 from J; bases not matched to a gene: 8.

The gene calls are TRBV27 and TRBJ1-2, with D perhaps matching TRBD1 (5 bases). CDR1 and CDR2 (germline): MNHEY, SMNVEV (reference sequence). The V gene lost 4 bases and the J gene lost 6 bases, with 9 bases spanning the gap. The length of the CDR3 is 12 residues. The CDR3 DNA reads as TGTGCCAGCAGTTCTAAGGGGCATGGCTACACCTTC. Its protein is CASSSKGHGYTF.

The chain couples TRBV9 to TRBJ1-1; 8 nucleotides match TRBD1. After removal of 4 bases from V and 1 base from J, the junction contained 6 bases not matched to a gene. The CDR3 spans 15 residues. From germline, CDR1 is SGDLS and CDR2 YYNGEE. CDR3 loop: CASSIGQGRNTEAFF. The CDR3 nucleotides are TGTGCCAGCAGCATTGGACAGGGACGGAACACTGAAGCTTTCTTT.